This T cell receptor (beta chain) originates from a study of blood T cell repertoires in COVID-19. Study-level background: Collection of acute and convalescent COVID-19 samples took place in the United States, Italy and Spain. T cells, B-cell-depleted T cells, or PBMCs provided the cDNA or gDNA that served as material.

The CDR3 has 16 amino acids. Germline V gene lookup returns CDR1 LNHDA and CDR2 SQIVND (reference sequence). The V end lost 7 bases, the J end lost 2 bases, and 20 bases lay between the germline ends. Methods used by the authors: By means of reference gene primer amplification, nucleated cell counts were estimated. Sequenced by immunoSEQ multiplex PCR; TCRdb stores in-frame clones only, minus some. V, J and clone size are taken as reported in that table, and D and trimming were inferred from the DNA itself. The repertoire includes roughly 280,000 clones, roughly 80% of them detected once, and 4.6% sits in the top ten.

The TCR comes from a man aged 60 to 75 who had recovered from COVID-19. The gene calls are TRBV19 and TRBJ1-2; possibly TRBD1 for D (5 bases). The sequencing input was peripheral blood. CDR3 loop: CASISWAGRTNYGYTF. The CDR3 DNA reads TGTGCCAGTATTTCGTGGGCGGGACGGACCAACTATGGCTACACCTTC.